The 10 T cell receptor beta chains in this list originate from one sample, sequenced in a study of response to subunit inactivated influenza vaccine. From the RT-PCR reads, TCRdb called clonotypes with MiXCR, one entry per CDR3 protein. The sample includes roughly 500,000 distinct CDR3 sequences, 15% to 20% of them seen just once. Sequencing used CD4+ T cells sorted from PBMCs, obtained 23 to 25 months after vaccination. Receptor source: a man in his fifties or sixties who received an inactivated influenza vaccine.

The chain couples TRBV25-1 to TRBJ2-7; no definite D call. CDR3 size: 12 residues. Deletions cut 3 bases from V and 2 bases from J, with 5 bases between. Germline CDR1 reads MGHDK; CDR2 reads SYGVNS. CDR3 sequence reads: CASSDRTYEQYF. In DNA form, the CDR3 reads TGTGCCAGCAGTGATCGGACCTACGAGCAGTACTTC.

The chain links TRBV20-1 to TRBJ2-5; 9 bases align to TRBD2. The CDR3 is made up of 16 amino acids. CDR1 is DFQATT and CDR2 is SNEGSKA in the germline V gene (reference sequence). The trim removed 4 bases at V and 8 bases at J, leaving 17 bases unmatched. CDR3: CSAIKRLAGSSGTQYF. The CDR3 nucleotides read TGCAGTGCTATTAAACGGCTAGCGGGATCCTCGGGCACCCAGTACTTC.

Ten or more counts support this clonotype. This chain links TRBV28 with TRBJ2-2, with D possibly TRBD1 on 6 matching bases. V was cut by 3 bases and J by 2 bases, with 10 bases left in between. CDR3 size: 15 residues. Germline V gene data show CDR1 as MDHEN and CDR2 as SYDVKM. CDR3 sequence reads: CASSFAGANTGELFF. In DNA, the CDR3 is TGTGCCAGCAGTTTCGCAGGGGCCAACACCGGGGAGCTGTTTTTT.

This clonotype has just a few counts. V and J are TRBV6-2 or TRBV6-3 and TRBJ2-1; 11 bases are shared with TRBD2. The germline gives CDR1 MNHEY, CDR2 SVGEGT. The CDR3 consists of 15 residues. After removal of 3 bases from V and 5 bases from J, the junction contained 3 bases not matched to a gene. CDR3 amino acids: CASSYSGLADNEQFF. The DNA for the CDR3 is TGTGCCAGCAGTTATTCGGGACTAGCGGACAATGAGCAGTTCTTC.

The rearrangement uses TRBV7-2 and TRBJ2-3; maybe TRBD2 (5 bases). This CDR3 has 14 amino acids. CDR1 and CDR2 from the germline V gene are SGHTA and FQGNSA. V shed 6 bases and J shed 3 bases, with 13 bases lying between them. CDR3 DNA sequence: TGTGCCAGCAGAAATGCCCGGGGAACAGATACGCAGTATTTT. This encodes CASRNARGTDTQYF.

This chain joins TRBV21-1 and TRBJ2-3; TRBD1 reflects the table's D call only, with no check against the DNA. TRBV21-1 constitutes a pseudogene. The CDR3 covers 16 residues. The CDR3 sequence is CASRGKTGRSTDTQYF. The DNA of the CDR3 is TGTGCCAGCCGCGGTAAGACAGGTCGTAGCACAGATACGCAGTATTTT.

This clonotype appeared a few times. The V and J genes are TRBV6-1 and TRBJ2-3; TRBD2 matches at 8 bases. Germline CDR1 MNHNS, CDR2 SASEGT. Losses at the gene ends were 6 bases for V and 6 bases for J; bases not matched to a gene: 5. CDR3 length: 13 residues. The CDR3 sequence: CASRRVAGDTQYF. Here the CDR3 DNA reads TGTGCCAGCAGACGGGTAGCGGGGGATACGCAGTATTTT.

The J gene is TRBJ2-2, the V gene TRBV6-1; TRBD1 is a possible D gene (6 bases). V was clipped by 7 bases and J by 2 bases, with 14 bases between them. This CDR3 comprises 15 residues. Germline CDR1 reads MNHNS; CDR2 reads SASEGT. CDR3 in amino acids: CASKKTGTNTGELFF. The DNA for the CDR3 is TGTGCCAGCAAAAAGACAGGAACAAACACCGGGGAGCTGTTTTTT.

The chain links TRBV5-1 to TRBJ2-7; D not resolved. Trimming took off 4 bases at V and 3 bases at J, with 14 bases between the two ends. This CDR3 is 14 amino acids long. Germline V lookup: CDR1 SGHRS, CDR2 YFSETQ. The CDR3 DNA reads TGCGCCAGCAGCCAAACGACATTAAGCTACGAGCAGTACTTC. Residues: CASSQTTLSYEQYF.

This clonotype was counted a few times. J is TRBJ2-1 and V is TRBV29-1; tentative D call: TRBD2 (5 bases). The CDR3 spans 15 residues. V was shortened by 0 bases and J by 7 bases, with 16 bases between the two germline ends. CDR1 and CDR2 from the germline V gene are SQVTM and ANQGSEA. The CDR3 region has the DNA TGCAGCGTTGAAGAACTATCCGGGAAAAGGAATGAGCAGTTCTTC. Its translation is CSVEELSGKRNEQFF.